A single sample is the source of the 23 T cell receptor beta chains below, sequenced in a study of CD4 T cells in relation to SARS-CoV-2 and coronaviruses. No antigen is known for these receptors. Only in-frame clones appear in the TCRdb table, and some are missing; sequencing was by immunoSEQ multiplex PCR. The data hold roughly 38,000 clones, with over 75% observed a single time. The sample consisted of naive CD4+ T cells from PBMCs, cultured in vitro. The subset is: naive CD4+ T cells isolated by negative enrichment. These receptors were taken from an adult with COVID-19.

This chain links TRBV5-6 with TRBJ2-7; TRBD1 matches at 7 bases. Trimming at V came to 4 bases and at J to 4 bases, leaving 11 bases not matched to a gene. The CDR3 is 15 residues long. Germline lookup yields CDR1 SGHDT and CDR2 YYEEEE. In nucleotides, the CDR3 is TGTGCCAGCAGCCTTCCCCGGACAGGAAAATACGAGCAGTACTTC. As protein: CASSLPRTGKYEQYF.

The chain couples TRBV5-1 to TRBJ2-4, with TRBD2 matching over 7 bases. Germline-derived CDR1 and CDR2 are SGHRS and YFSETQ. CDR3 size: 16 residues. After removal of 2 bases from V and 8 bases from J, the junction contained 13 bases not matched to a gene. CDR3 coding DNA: TGCGCCAGCAGCTTAATCGCTGGCGCTAGCGGAGACATTCAGTACTTC. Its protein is CASSLIAGASGDIQYF.

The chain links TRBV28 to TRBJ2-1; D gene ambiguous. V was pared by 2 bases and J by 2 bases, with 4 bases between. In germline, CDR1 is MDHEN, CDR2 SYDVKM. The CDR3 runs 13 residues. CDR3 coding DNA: TGTGCCAGCAGTTTACCAACCTACAATGAGCAGTTCTTC. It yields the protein CASSLPTYNEQFF.

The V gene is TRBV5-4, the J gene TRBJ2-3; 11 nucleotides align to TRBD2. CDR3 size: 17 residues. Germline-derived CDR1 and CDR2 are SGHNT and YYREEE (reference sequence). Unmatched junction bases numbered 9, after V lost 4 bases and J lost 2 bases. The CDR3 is CASSDKTSGTHTDTQYF. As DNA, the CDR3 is TGTGCCAGCAGCGATAAGACTAGCGGGACCCACACAGATACGCAGTATTTT.

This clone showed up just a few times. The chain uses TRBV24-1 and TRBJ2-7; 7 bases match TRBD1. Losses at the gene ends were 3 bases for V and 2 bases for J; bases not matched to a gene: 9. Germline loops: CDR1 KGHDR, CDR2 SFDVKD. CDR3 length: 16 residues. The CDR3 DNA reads TGTGCCACCAGTGATCCCCGACAGGGAGTACCCTACGAGCAGTACTTC. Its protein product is CATSDPRQGVPYEQYF.

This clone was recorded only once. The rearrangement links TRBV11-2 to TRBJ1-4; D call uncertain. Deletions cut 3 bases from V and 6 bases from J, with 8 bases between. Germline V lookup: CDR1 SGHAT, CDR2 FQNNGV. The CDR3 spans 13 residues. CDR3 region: CASSFVAYEKLFF. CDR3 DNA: TGTGCCAGCAGCTTCGTGGCTTATGAAAAACTGTTTTTT.

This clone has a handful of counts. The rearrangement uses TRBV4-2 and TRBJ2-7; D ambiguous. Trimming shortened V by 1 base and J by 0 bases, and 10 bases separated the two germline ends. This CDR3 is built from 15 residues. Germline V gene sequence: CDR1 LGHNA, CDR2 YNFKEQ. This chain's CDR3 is CASSQVRSSSYEQYF. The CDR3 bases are TGTGCCAGCAGCCAAGTGCGCAGCTCCTCCTACGAGCAGTACTTC.

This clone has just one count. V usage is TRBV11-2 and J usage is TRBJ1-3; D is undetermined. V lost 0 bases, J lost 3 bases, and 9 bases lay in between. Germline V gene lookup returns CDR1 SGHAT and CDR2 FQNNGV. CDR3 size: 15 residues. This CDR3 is CASSLDRTGGNTIYF. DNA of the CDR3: TGTGCCAGCAGCTTAGATCGGACGGGTGGAAACACCATATATTTT.

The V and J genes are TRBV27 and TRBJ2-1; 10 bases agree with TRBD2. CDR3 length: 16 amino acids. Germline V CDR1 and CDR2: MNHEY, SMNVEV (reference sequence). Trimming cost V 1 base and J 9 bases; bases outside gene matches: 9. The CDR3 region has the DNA TGTGCCAGCAGTTTATTGTCCTTAGCGGGAGGCGGTGAGCAGTTCTTC. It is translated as CASSLLSLAGGGEQFF.

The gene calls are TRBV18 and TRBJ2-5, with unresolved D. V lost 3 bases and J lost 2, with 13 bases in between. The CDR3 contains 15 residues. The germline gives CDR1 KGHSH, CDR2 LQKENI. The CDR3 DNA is TGTGCCAGCTCACCCTCGCACGATCAACAAGAGACCCAGTACTTC. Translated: CASSPSHDQQETQYF.

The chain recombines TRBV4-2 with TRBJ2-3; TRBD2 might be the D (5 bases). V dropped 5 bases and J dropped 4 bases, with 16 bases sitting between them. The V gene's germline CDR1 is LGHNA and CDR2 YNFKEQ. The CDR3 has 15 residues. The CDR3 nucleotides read TGTGCCAGCAGCGAAGGGATCGGGGAGCCAGATACGCAGTATTTT. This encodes CASSEGIGEPDTQYF.

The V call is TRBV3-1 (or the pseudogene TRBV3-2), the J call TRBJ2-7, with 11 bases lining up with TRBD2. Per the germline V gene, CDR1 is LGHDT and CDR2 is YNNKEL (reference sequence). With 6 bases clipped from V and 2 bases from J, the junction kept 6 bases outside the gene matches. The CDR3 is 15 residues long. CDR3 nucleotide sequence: TGTGCCAGCAGTCGGGGACTAGCGGCTGCCTACGAGCAGTACTTC. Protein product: CASSRGLAAAYEQYF.

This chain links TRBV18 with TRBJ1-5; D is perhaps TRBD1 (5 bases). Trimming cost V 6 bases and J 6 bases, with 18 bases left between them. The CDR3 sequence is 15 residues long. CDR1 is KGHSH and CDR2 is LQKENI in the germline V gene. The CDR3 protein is CASSPVRGVGQPQHF. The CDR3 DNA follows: TGTGCCAGCTCCCCAGTAAGGGGAGTGGGTCAGCCCCAGCATTTT.

CDR3 region: CASSYTRGDYEQYF. In DNA, the CDR3 is TGTGCCAGCAGCTACACTAGGGGGGACTACGAGCAGTACTTC. This rearrangement joins TRBV5-4 to TRBJ2-7; D is possibly TRBD1 or TRBD2 (6 bases each). The CDR3 is made up of 14 amino acids. CDR1 SGHNT and CDR2 YYREEE come from the germline V gene (reference sequence). V was clipped by 3 bases and J by 3 bases, with 13 bases between them.

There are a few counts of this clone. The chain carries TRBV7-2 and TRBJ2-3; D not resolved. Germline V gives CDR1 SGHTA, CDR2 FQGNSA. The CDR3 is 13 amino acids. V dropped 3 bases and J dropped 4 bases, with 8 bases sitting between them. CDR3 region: CASSFLVPDTQYF. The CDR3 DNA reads TGTGCCAGCAGCTTTTTGGTCCCAGATACGCAGTATTTT.

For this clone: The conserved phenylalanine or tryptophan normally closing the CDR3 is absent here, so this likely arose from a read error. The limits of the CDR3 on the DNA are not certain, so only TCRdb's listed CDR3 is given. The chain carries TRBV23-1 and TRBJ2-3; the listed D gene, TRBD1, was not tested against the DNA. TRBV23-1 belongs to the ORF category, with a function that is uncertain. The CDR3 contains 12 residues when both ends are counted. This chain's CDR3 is CASSHLGTVKLE.

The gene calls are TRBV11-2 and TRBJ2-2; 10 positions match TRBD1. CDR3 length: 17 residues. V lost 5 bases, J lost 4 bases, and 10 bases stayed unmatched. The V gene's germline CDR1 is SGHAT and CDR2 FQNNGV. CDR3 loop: CASSPLGTGARTGELFF. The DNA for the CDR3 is TGTGCCAGCAGCCCGCTAGGGACAGGGGCTCGCACCGGGGAGCTGTTTTTT.

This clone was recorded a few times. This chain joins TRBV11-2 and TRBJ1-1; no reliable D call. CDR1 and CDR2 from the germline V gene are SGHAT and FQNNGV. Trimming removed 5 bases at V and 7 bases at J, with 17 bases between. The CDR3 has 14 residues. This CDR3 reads CASSPTPRRIEAFF. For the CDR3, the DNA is TGTGCCAGCAGCCCCACCCCTAGACGGATTGAAGCTTTCTTT.

CDR3 DNA sequence: TGTGCCAGCAGCTTGACAGGGGGAAGCGGGGAGCTGTTTTTT. Its protein product is CASSLTGGSGELFF. The chain recombines TRBV11-2 with TRBJ2-2, with 9 bases that match TRBD1. V was pared by 3 bases and J by 7 bases, with 3 bases of the junction left unmatched. Germline V gene data show CDR1 as SGHAT and CDR2 as FQNNGV. CDR3 size: 14 residues. Full variable domain (rest looked up from reference TRBV11-2 and TRBJ2-2): EAGVAQSPRYKIIEKRQSVAFWCNPISGHATLYWYQQILGQGPKLLIQFQNNGVVDDSQLPKDRFSAERLKGVDSTLKIQPAKLEDSAVYLCASSLTGGSGELFFGEGSRLTVL.

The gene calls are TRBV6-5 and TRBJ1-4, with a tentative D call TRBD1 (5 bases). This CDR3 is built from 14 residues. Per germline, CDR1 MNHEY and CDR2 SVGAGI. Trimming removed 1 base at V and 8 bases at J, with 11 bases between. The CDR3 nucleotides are TGTGCCAGCAGTTACTTTCAGGAGGGGGAAAAACTGTTTTTT. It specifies CASSYFQEGEKLFF.

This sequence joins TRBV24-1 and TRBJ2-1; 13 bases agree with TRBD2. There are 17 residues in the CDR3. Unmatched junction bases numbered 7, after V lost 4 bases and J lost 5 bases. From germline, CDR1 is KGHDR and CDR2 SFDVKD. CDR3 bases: TGTGCCACCAGTGAATACTCAGGACTAGCGGGAGACAATGAGCAGTTCTTC. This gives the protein CATSEYSGLAGDNEQFF.

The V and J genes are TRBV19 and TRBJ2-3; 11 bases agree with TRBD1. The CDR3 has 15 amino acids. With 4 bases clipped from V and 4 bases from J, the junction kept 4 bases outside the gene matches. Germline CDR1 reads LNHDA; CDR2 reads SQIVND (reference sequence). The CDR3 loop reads CASSSGQGASDTQYF. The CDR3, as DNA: TGTGCCAGTAGTAGCGGACAGGGGGCTTCAGATACGCAGTATTTT.

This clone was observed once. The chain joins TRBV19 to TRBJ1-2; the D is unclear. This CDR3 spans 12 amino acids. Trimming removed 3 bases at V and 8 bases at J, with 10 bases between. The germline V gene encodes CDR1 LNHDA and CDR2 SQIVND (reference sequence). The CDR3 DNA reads TGTGCCAGTAGTATGATCGCGGGCGGCTACACCTTC. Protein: CASSMIAGGYTF.